This TCR beta chain was identified during a study of cytomegalovirus exposure and HLA in healthy donors. Unrecorded immune exposures were likely, despite nominal health at sampling. 60 Vbeta and 13 Jbeta primers were used in PCR. Libraries were prepared by immunoSEQ multiplex PCR; TCRdb keeps only in-frame clonotypes and omits some of them. The table lists about 92,000 clones, roughly 86% of them singletons. Sequencing used PBMCs. The clonotype was recovered from a woman aged 18-30 years in good health and CMV-seropositive.

CDR3 sequence reads: CATGGLFNEQFF. CDR3 nucleotides: TGTGCCACGGGGGGGCTTTTCAATGAGCAGTTCTTC. The V call is TRBV18, the J call TRBJ2-1; 8 nucleotides align to TRBD2. The germline gives CDR1 KGHSH, CDR2 LQKENI. Trimming took 10 bases from V and 6 from J; bases not matched to a gene: 5. CDR3 length: 12 amino acids. Filled out from reference TRBV18 and TRBJ2-1, the complete variable domain reads NAGVMQNPRHLVRRRGQEARLRCSPMKGHSHVYWYRQLPEEGLKFMVYLQKENIIDESGMPKERFSAEFPKEGPSILRIQQVVRGDSAAYFCATGGLFNEQFFGPGTRLTVL.